These T cell receptor beta chains were read from a single sample in a study of blood T cell repertoires in COVID-19. Assay used: immunoSEQ multiplex PCR; TCRdb lists only in-frame clones, some missing. Of 250,000 to 300,000 clones listed, roughly 90% are singletons. The sample comprised peripheral blood. Receptor source: a woman aged 25 to 39 with COVID-19, enrolled during active disease. The CDR3 runs from the conserved cysteine through the conserved F or W.

V gene: TRBV7-5; CDR3 protein: CVRSPRQGLDQPQHF
V gene: TRBV5-5; CDR3 protein: CASSQLAGGREQFF
V gene: TRBV19; CDR3 protein: CASSAAFYGYTF
V gene: TRBV2; CDR3 protein: CASRDSGSTGELFF
V gene: TRBV5-5; CDR3 protein: CASSLLQTSGGRTDTQYF
V gene: TRBV24-1; CDR3 protein: CATSDPTDIQQGPTIQETQYF
V gene: TRBV11-2; CDR3 protein: CASSLLSGSSTDTQYF
V gene: TRBV7-6; CDR3 protein: CASSLGTGPNEKLFF
V gene: TRBV18; CDR3 protein: CASSPPGGTGSYEQYF
V gene: TRBV10-1; CDR3 protein: CASLSPGTGELFF
V gene: TRBV28; CDR3 protein: CASSADRARRSPLHF
V gene: TRBV3-1/TRBV3-2; CDR3 protein: CASSQDMGGGSAQYF
V gene: TRBV5-1; CDR3 protein: CASSLNDRAGGYTF
V gene: TRBV4-1; CDR3 protein: CASSQDGTATDTQYF
V gene: TRBV29-1; CDR3 protein: CSVQQTGGNQFF
V gene: TRBV12-5; CDR3 protein: CASVSSGTDTQYF
V gene: TRBV13; CDR3 protein: CASSWVSGQGETEAFF
V gene: TRBV6-5; CDR3 protein: CASRTSGVTDTQYF
V gene: TRBV3-1/TRBV3-2; CDR3 protein: CASSSRAGTGELFF
V gene: TRBV5-1; CDR3 protein: CASRIMGQTGETQYF
V gene: TRBV11-2; CDR3 protein: CASSSDGLAEKLFF
V gene: TRBV18; CDR3 protein: CASSTTGGIAKNIQYF
V gene: TRBV7-2; CDR3 protein: CASSFTKADTQYF
V gene: TRBV11-2; CDR3 protein: CASSLVSGNYEQYF
V gene: TRBV6-1; CDR3 protein: CASRVDIGSETQYF
V gene: TRBV9; CDR3 protein: CASSVATETQYF
V gene: TRBV6-5; CDR3 protein: CASSYPPGQGTEKLFF
V gene: TRBV4-2; CDR3 protein: CASSPTTGGLNTIYF
V gene: TRBV5-1; CDR3 protein: CASSSGSSAREKLFF
V gene: TRBV15; CDR3 protein: CATSRGTGGPSTYEQYF
V gene: TRBV7-9; CDR3 protein: CASSSGQGDTEAFF
V gene: TRBV9; CDR3 protein: CASSVGAGESSYNSPLHF
V gene: TRBV27; CDR3 protein: CASSPWTGPIGYTF